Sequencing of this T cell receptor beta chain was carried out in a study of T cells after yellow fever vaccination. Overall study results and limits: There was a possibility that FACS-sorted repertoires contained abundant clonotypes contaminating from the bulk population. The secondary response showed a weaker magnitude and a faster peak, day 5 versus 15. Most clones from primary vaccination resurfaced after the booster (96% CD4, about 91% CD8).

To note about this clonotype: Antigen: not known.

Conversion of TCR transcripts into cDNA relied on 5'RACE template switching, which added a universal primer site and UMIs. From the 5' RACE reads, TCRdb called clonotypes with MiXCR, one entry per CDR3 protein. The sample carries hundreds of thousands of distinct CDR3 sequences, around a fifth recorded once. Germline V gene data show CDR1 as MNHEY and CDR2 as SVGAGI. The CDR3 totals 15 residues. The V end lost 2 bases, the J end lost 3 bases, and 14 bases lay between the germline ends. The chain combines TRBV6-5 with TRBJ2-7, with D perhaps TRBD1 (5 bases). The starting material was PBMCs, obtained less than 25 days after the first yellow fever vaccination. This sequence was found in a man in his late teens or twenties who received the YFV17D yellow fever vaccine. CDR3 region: CASSYPTDLGYEQYF. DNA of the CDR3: TGTGCCAGCAGTTACCCGACAGACCTCGGCTACGAGCAGTACTTC.